This TCR beta chain was identified during a study of CD8+ T cells in alopecia areata. Germline trimming cut 5 bases from V and 3 bases from J; bases unmatched to any gene: 12. Germline lookup yields CDR1 SGHDT and CDR2 YYEEEE. The CDR3 has 17 residues. Sequencing used cDNA as its template, made by extracting RNA and reverse transcribing it. Measured with immunoSEQ multiplex PCR; TCRdb has only the in-frame clones, and not every one. Of approximately 140,000 clones listed, about 88% are singletons. Stated treatment: oral pan-JAK inhibitor, 5-10 mg twice daily. PBMCs yielded sorted CD4+ and CD8+ T cells.

This material consisted of CD8+ T cells sorted from blood, taken at week 4, from a patient treated with tofacitinib. The sequence was obtained from a human donor with alopecia areata. This chain connects TRBV5-6 to TRBJ1-2; 11 positions agree with TRBD1. The CDR3 region has the DNA TGTGCCAGCAGTCGAACCGCCTGGACAGGGGGCGACTATGGCTACACCTTC. Translation: CASSRTAWTGGDYGYTF.